This T cell receptor (beta chain) was profiled in a study of cytomegalovirus exposure and HLA in healthy donors. Study conclusions and caveats: The study designated over 150 TCR beta chains cytomegalovirus-associated.

The germline V gene has CDR1 SGHRS and CDR2 YFSETQ. The V and J ends lost 4 bases and 4 bases respectively, with 9 bases between them. The CDR3 spans 13 residues. PCR primers comprised 60 Vbeta and 13 Jbeta primers. This table comes from immunoSEQ multiplex PCR, and its TCRdb copy is limited to in-frame clones, with some not included. The sample yields about 110,000 clones, more than 65% seen once. Turning to this clone: Its target is not known.

The sequence derives from a man aged 30-40 years in good health and CMV-seronegative. Sequencing used PBMCs. V is TRBV5-1 and J is TRBJ1-5; tentatively, D is TRBD1 (5 bases). DNA of the CDR3: TGCGCCAGCAGCCGGGAGGGGAATCAGCCCCAGCATTTT. It specifies CASSREGNQPQHF.